The rows below give T cell receptor beta chains drawn from one sample of a study of blood T cell repertoires in COVID-19. Profiling relied on immunoSEQ multiplex PCR, and the TCRdb table lists in-frame clones only, not all of them. Of roughly 140,000 clones listed, 75% to 90% are singletons. Sequences were obtained from peripheral blood. These receptors were obtained from a woman of 80 years or more with acute or convalescent COVID-19. Each CDR3 is given with its conserved first and last residue. D genes are given only for firm matches. Clone size is stated in some rows and not others, as once, few, many or a class when expanded.

v_gene: TRBV5-8; d_gene: NA; abundance: NA; j_gene: TRBJ1-2; CDR3aa: CASSAITGPYGYTF; CDR3nt: TGTGCCAGCAGCGCTATCACAGGGCCCTATGGCTACACCTTC
v_gene: TRBV7-8; d_gene: NA; abundance: NA; j_gene: TRBJ2-1; CDR3aa: CASSLAKHNEQFF; CDR3nt: TGTGCCAGCAGCTTAGCCAAGCACAATGAGCAGTTCTTC
v_gene: TRBV7-2; d_gene: NA; abundance: NA; j_gene: TRBJ1-2; CDR3aa: CASSFSEDGGYTF; CDR3nt: TGTGCCAGCAGCTTTTCCGAAGATGGCGGCTACACCTTC
v_gene: TRBV4-1; d_gene: NA; abundance: many; j_gene: TRBJ1-5; CDR3aa: CASSQTVLRGNQPQHF; CDR3nt: TGCGCCAGCAGCCAGACAGTACTAAGGGGCAATCAGCCCCAGCATTTT
v_gene: TRBV6-1; d_gene: TRBD1; abundance: NA; j_gene: TRBJ2-1; CDR3aa: CASSEFRGDRDFYEQFF; CDR3nt: TGTGCCAGCAGTGAATTTCGGGGGGACAGGGATTTCTATGAGCAGTTCTTC
v_gene: TRBV27; d_gene: NA; abundance: once; j_gene: TRBJ2-1; CDR3aa: CASSLRGGANDNEQFF; CDR3nt: TGTGCCAGCAGTTTAAGAGGGGGGGCAAACGACAATGAGCAGTTCTTC
v_gene: TRBV9; d_gene: NA; abundance: once; j_gene: TRBJ2-1; CDR3aa: CASSVARYNEQFF; CDR3nt: TGTGCCAGCAGCGTAGCCAGATACAATGAGCAGTTCTTC
v_gene: TRBV28; d_gene: NA; abundance: NA; j_gene: TRBJ2-3; CDR3aa: CASSLWSSFPSTDTQYF; CDR3nt: TGTGCCAGCAGTTTATGGTCCTCCTTCCCTAGCACAGATACGCAGTATTTT
v_gene: TRBV20-1; d_gene: NA; abundance: NA; j_gene: TRBJ2-4; CDR3aa: CSASRGIENIQYF; CDR3nt: TGCAGTGCTAGTCGGGGTATCGAAAACATTCAGTACTTC
v_gene: TRBV6-6; d_gene: NA; abundance: NA; j_gene: TRBJ1-1; CDR3aa: CASSQAGTYTEAFF; CDR3nt: TGTGCCAGCAGCCAAGCCGGGACTTACACTGAAGCTTTCTTT
v_gene: TRBV15; d_gene: TRBD1; abundance: NA; j_gene: TRBJ1-2; CDR3aa: CATSPQGQTFYGYTF; CDR3nt: TGTGCCACCAGCCCCCAGGGACAGACCTTCTATGGCTACACCTTC
v_gene: TRBV5-5; d_gene: TRBD2; abundance: NA; j_gene: TRBJ2-7; CDR3aa: CASSLGAGGSSYEQYF; CDR3nt: TGTGCCAGCAGCTTGGGTGCGGGGGGGAGCTCCTACGAGCAGTACTTC
v_gene: TRBV30; d_gene: TRBD1; abundance: few; j_gene: TRBJ1-6; CDR3aa: CAWTFDRGNSPLHF; CDR3nt: TGTGCCTGGACCTTCGACAGGGGTAATTCACCCCTCCACTTT
v_gene: TRBV2; d_gene: NA; abundance: NA; j_gene: TRBJ1-1; CDR3aa: CASRGSYLTEAFF; CDR3nt: TGTGCCAGCAGGGGTAGCTACCTCACTGAAGCTTTCTTT
v_gene: TRBV28; d_gene: NA; abundance: NA; j_gene: TRBJ1-2; CDR3aa: CASSLSAGLYGYTF; CDR3nt: TGTGCCAGCAGTTTATCCGCAGGGCTCTATGGCTACACCTTC
v_gene: TRBV19; d_gene: TRBD1; abundance: NA; j_gene: TRBJ2-7; CDR3aa: CASSTGPGQGNSGFYEQYF; CDR3nt: TGTGCCAGTAGTACCGGCCCGGGACAGGGTAATAGTGGTTTCTACGAGCAGTACTTC
v_gene: TRBV28; d_gene: NA; abundance: NA; j_gene: TRBJ1-6; CDR3aa: CASSLRQGTSSYNSPLHF; CDR3nt: TGTGCCAGCAGTTTAAGGCAGGGAACAAGCTCCTATAATTCACCCCTCCACTTT
v_gene: TRBV5-4; d_gene: NA; abundance: NA; j_gene: TRBJ1-2; CDR3aa: CASSLESLSSGYTF; CDR3nt: TGTGCCAGCAGCTTGGAATCCCTTTCCTCTGGCTACACCTTC